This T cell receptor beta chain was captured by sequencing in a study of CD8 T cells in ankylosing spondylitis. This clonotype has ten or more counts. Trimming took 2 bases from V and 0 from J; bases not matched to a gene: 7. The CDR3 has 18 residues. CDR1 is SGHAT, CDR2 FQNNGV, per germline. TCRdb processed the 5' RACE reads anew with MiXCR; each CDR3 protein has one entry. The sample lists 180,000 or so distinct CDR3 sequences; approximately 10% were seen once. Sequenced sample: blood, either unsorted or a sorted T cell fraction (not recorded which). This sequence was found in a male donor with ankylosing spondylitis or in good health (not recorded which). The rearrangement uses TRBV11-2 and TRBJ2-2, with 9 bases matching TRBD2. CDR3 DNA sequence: TGTGCCAGCAGCTTACGGGTAGCGGGAGTCGCGAACACCGGGGAGCTGTTTTTT. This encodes CASSLRVAGVANTGELFF.